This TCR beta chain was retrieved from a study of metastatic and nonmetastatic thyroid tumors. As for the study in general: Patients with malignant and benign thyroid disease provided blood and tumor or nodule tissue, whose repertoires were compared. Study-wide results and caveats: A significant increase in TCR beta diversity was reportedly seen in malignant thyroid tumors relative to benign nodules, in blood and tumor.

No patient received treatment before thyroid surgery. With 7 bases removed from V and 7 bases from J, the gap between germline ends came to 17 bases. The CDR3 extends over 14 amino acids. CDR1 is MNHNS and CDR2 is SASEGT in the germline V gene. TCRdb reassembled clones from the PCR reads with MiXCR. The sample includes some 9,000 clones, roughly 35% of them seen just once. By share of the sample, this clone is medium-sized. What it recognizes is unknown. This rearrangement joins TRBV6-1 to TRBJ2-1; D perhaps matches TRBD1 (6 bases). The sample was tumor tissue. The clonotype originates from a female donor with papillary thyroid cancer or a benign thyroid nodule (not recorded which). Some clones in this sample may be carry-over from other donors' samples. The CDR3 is CASKDTGWGNEQFF. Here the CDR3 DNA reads TGTGCCAGCAAGGACACAGGGTGGGGAAATGAGCAGTTCTTC.